This TCR beta chain was captured by sequencing in a study of OX40 agonist ivuxolimab in advanced cancers. Background on the study: Prior anti-PD-1, anti-PD-L1 or anti-CTLA-4 therapy was allowed; 30% to 40% had some.

Blood sampling took place at baseline, cycle 4 day 1, and cycle 7 day 1. Sequencing was performed with immunoSEQ multiplex PCR; in TCRdb, only in-frame clones are kept and a portion is missing. This table has 66,000 or so clones, 75% to 90% appearing once. The TCR comes from an adult with an advanced solid tumor such as melanoma, head and neck, liver or kidney cancer. The starting material was CD4+ or CD8+ T cells sorted from blood, obtained in a trial of the OX40 agonist ivuxolimab.

The DNA for the CDR3 is TGTGCCATCAGCAGACAGGGGGCAACCGGGGAGCTGTTTTTT. This codes for CAISRQGATGELFF. The rearrangement links TRBV10-3 to TRBJ2-2, with 10 positions matching TRBD1. Per germline, CDR1 ENHRY and CDR2 SYGVKD. The CDR3 loop spans 14 amino acids. The V segment lost 6 bases and the J segment 5 bases; nucleotides outside the gene matches: 3.